The 18 T cell receptor beta chains listed next were all sequenced from one sample in a study of T cell changes during pregnancy in multiple sclerosis. TCRdb keeps only in-frame clones here, not all; method: immunoSEQ multiplex PCR. The profile shows roughly 110,000 clones, 92% of them singletons. This specimen consisted of peripheral blood, obtained in the third trimester of pregnancy. The receptor source for this set is a female donor with multiple sclerosis, enrolled in a pregnancy study.

The chain links TRBV15 to TRBJ1-2, with D maybe TRBD1 (6 bases). Germline CDR1 reads LNHNV; CDR2 reads YYDKDF (reference sequence). V lost 1 base and J 6 bases, leaving 15 bases between the germline ends. This CDR3 is built from 15 residues. CDR3 protein: CATSRVGQRWHGYTF. For the CDR3, the DNA is TGTGCCACCAGCAGAGTCGGACAGCGGTGGCATGGCTACACCTTC.

CDR3 protein: CASSEENRLAGGSTDTQYF. The CDR3 region has the DNA TGTGCCAGCAGTGAAGAAAATCGACTAGCGGGGGGGTCCACAGATACGCAGTATTTT. The chain is built from TRBV2 and TRBJ2-3, with 14 bases aligning to TRBD2. The CDR3 contains 19 residues. The V and J ends lost 1 base and 2 bases, in that order; junction bases with no gene match: 8. Germline CDR1 is SNHLY and CDR2 is FYNNEI.

The genes are TRBV5-8 and TRBJ1-6; 7 bases are shared with TRBD1. The V gene's germline CDR1 is SGHTS and CDR2 YDEGEE. CDR3 size: 17 residues. Germline trimming cut 1 base from V and 10 bases from J; bases unmatched to any gene: 14. This CDR3 reads CASSLHPSRDRWSPLHF. The DNA of the CDR3 is TGTGCCAGCAGCTTGCATCCCTCCCGGGACAGATGGTCACCCCTCCACTTT.

The chain uses TRBV15 and TRBJ2-1, with 8 nucleotides matching TRBD1. The CDR3 loop spans 16 amino acids. The germline V gene has CDR1 LNHNV and CDR2 YYDKDF (reference sequence). The V gene end was trimmed by 0 bases and the J gene end by 4 bases; junction bases not matched to a gene: 5. The CDR3 region is CATSRERTGPYNEQFF. The CDR3 nucleotides are TGTGCCACCAGCAGAGAGAGGACAGGGCCTTACAATGAGCAGTTCTTC.

The chain has TRBV6-5 and TRBJ1-1, with D maybe TRBD1 (5 bases). The CDR3 runs to 13 residues. The V end lost 2 bases, the J end lost 6 bases, and 10 bases lay between the germline ends. Germline assignment: CDR1 MNHEY and CDR2 SVGAGI. Written as DNA, the CDR3 is TGTGCCAGCAGTTACAAGGGGAAGGCTGAAGCTTTCTTT. It yields the protein CASSYKGKAEAFF.

The chain couples TRBV10-2 to TRBJ2-5, with 8 bases that match TRBD2. This CDR3 region has 14 residues. With 3 bases clipped from V and 4 bases from J, the junction kept 4 bases outside the gene matches. The germline V gene encodes CDR1 WSHSY and CDR2 SAAADI. CDR3 in amino acids: CASSDGRVGETQYF. CDR3 DNA: TGCGCCAGCAGTGACGGGAGGGTCGGAGAGACCCAGTACTTC.

The chain is built from TRBV6-6 and TRBJ1-1; D not certain. This CDR3 has 15 amino acids. The germline CDR1 and CDR2 sequences are MNHNY and SVGAGI (reference sequence). The ends were cut back, 1 base at V and 3 bases at J, with 12 bases in the middle. The CDR3 bases are TGTGCCAGCAGTTACTGGTCCGGAACAGACACTGAAGCTTTCTTT. Its protein product is CASSYWSGTDTEAFF.

This clone was recorded once. This chain connects TRBV28 to TRBJ2-2; 11 nucleotides line up with TRBD2. The CDR3 runs to 15 residues. The germline CDR1 and CDR2 sequences are MDHEN and SYDVKM. J lost 7 bases, V lost 4 bases, and 5 bases had no gene match. DNA of the CDR3: TGTGCCAGCAGTTCTAGCGGGAGGCGTAGCGGGGAGCTGTTTTTT. This encodes CASSSSGRRSGELFF.

The genes are TRBV25-1 and TRBJ1-1; no reliable D call. With 6 bases removed from V and 1 base from J, the gap between germline ends came to 15 bases. The CDR3 spans 15 residues. Germline-derived CDR1 and CDR2 are MGHDK and SYGVNS. This CDR3 reads CASSIGSRKNTEAFF. CDR3 DNA: TGTGCCAGCAGCATTGGGAGCCGGAAGAACACTGAAGCTTTCTTT.

The V gene is TRBV5-4, the J gene TRBJ2-2; possibly TRBD1 for D (6 bases). The germline V gene has CDR1 SGHNT and CDR2 YYREEE (reference sequence). V dropped 0 bases and J dropped 2 bases, with 11 bases sitting between them. This CDR3 spans 16 amino acids. Here the CDR3 DNA reads TGTGCCAGCAGCTTGGCCCTAGGGGGAAACACCGGGGAGCTGTTTTTT. Amino acid sequence: CASSLALGGNTGELFF.

The J gene is TRBJ2-6, the V gene TRBV4-2, with D hard to call. Germline loops: CDR1 LGHNA, CDR2 YNFKEQ. Trimming took 4 bases from V and 0 from J, leaving 7 bases between them. The CDR3 loop spans 15 amino acids. CDR3 sequence reads: CASSPVLSGANVLTF. For the CDR3, the DNA is TGTGCCAGCAGCCCTGTCCTCTCTGGGGCCAACGTCCTGACTTTC.

This rearrangement joins TRBV29-1 to TRBJ2-1; 9 bases align to TRBD2. CDR1 and CDR2 from the germline V gene are SQVTM and ANQGSEA. The CDR3 covers 14 residues. J lost 7 bases, V lost 6 bases, and 10 bases had no gene match. The CDR3 sequence: CSVPPSGRTNEQFF. In nucleotides, the CDR3 is TGCAGCGTCCCTCCCAGCGGGAGGACGAATGAGCAGTTCTTC.

The V call is TRBV11-1, the J call TRBJ2-1; 11 bases fit TRBD2. The junction had 10 bases not matched to a gene; V was cut back by 4 bases and J by 8 bases. This CDR3 has 16 amino acids. CDR1 and CDR2 (germline): SGHAT, FQDESV (reference sequence). The CDR3 region is CASSSVELAGVDEQFF. DNA for the CDR3: TGTGCCAGCAGCTCCGTCGAACTAGCGGGAGTGGATGAGCAGTTCTTC.

This clone appeared a single time. The V gene is TRBV6-6, the J gene TRBJ1-2; TRBD1 is a possible D gene (6 bases). Germline V gives CDR1 MNHNY, CDR2 SVGAGI (reference sequence). Trimming shortened V by 2 bases and J by 5 bases, and 15 bases separated the two germline ends. The CDR3 spans 15 residues. CDR3 sequence: CASSYGRGRGYGYTF. CDR3 nucleotides: TGTGCCAGCAGTTACGGGCGGGGGCGCGGGTATGGCTACACCTTC.

This rearrangement joins TRBV9 to TRBJ2-1; 8 nucleotides match TRBD2. V lost 0 bases and J lost 6; bases outside the gene matches: 8. This CDR3 is 16 amino acids long. CDR1 SGDLS and CDR2 YYNGEE come from the germline V gene. CDR3 nucleotides: TGTGCCAGCAGCGTAGGGACGGGGGGGCCCCTCAATGAGCAGTTCTTC. Translating it yields CASSVGTGGPLNEQFF.

Only one count was recorded for this clone. CDR3 residues: CASSVQGFSKGGYTF. CDR3 bases: TGTGCCAGCAGCGTTCAGGGATTCAGTAAGGGTGGCTACACCTTC. The chain couples TRBV9 to TRBJ1-2; maybe TRBD1 (5 bases). This CDR3 is 15 amino acids long. Trimming left V 2 bases short and J 7 bases short, with 18 bases between. Germline V lookup: CDR1 SGDLS, CDR2 YYNGEE.

This chain links TRBV5-1 with TRBJ2-3; no reliable D call. Trimming shortened V by 0 bases and J by 0 bases, and 8 bases separated the two germline ends. CDR3 length: 15 residues. Germline CDR1 is SGHRS and CDR2 is YFSETQ. CDR3 region: CASSLELPSTDTQYF. In nucleotides, the CDR3 is TGCGCCAGCAGCTTGGAACTCCCTAGCACAGATACGCAGTATTTT.

CDR3 loop: CASSKELNTEAFF. In DNA, the CDR3 is TGTGCCAGCAGCAAAGAGCTGAACACTGAAGCTTTCTTT. This chain connects TRBV7-7 to TRBJ1-1; the D is unclear. V dropped 5 bases and J dropped 0 bases, with 7 bases sitting between them. Germline V gene lookup returns CDR1 SSHAT and CDR2 FNYEAQ (reference sequence). This CDR3 region has 13 residues.